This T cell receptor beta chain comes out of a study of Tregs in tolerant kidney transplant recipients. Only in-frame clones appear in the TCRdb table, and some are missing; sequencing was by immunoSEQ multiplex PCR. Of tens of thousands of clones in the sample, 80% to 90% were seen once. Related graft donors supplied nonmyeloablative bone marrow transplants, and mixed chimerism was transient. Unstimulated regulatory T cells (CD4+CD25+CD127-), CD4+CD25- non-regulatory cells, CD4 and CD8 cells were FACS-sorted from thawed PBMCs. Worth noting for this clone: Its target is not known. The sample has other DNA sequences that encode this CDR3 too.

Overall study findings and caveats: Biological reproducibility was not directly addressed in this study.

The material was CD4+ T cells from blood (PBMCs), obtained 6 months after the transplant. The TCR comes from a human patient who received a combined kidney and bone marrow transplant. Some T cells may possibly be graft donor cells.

CDR3: CASKADRPNSPLHF. In DNA, the CDR3 is TGTGCCAGCAAGGCCGACAGGCCAAATTCACCCCTCCACTTT. This chain uses TRBV25-1 with TRBJ1-6, with D possibly matching TRBD1 (6 bases). Trimming took 7 bases from V and 7 from J, leaving 14 bases between them. The CDR3 consists of 14 residues. Germline V gives CDR1 MGHDK, CDR2 SYGVNS.